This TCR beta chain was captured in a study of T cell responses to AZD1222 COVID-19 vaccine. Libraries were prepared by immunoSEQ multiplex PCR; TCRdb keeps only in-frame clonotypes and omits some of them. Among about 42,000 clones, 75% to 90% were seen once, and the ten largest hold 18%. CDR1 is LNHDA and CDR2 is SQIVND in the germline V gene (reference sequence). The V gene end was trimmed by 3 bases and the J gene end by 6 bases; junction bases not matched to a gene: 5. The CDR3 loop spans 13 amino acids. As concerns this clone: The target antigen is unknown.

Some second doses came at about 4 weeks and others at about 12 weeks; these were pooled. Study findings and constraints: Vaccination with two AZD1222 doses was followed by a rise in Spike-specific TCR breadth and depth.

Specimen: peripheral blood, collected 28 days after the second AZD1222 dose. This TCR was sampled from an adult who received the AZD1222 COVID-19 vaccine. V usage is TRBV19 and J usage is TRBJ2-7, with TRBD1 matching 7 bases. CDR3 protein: CASSMGTVSEQYF. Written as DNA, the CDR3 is TGTGCCAGTAGTATGGGGACAGTTAGCGAGCAGTACTTC.